This T cell receptor (beta chain) was sequenced for a study of cytomegalovirus exposure and HLA in healthy donors. Across the study: Approximately 80 million unique TCRs, all from HLA-typed donors, were included in an early release of the data.

CDR1 is SQVTM and CDR2 is ANQGSEA in the germline V gene. With 3 bases removed from V and 5 bases from J, the gap between germline ends came to 16 bases. The CDR3 consists of 14 residues. Researchers ran the PCR with 60 Vbeta and 13 Jbeta primers. Only in-frame clones appear in the TCRdb table, and some are missing; sequencing was by immunoSEQ multiplex PCR. This specimen shows around 100,000 clones; the ten leading clones hold approximately 6.8%. The chain is built from TRBV29-1 and TRBJ1-2; D is undetermined. The TCR comes from a man in his forties in good health and CMV-seropositive. The sample taken for sequencing was PBMCs. CDR3 nucleotides: TGCAGCGTTGAGAATCGCGGGATGGGGTATGGCTACACCTTC. Its translation: CSVENRGMGYGYTF.